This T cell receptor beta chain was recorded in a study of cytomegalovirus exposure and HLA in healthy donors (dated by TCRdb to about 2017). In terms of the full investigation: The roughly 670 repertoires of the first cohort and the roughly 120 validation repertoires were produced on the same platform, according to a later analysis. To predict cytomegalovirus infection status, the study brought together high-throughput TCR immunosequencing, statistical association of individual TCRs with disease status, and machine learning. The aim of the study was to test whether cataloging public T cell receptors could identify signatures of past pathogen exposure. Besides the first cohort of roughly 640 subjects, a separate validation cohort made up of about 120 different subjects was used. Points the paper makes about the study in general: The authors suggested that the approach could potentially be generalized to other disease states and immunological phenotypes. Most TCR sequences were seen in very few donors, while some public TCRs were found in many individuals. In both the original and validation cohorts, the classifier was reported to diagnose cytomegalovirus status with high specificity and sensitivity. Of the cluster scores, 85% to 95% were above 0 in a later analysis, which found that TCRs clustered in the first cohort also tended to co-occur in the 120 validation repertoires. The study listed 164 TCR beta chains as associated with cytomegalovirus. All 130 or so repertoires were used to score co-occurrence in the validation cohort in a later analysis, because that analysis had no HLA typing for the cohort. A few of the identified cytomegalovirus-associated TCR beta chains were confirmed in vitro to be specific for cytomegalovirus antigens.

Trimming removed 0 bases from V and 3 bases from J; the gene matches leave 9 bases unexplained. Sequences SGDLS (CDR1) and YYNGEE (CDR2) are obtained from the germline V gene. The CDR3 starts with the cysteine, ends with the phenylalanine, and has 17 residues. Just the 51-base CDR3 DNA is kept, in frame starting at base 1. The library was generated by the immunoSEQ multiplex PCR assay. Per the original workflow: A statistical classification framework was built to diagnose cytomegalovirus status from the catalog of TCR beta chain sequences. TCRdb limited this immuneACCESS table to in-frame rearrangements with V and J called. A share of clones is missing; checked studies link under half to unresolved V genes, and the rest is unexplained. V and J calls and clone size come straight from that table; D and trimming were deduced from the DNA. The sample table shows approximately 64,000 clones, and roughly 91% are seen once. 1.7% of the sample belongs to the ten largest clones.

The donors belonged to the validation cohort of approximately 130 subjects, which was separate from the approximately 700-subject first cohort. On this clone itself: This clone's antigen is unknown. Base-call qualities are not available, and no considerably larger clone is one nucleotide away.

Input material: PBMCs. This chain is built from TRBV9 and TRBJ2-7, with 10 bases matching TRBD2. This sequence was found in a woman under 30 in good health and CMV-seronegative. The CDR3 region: CASSVGGLATLDYEQYF. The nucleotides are TGTGCCAGCAGCGTAGGGGGACTAGCGACTTTGGACTACGAGCAGTACTTC. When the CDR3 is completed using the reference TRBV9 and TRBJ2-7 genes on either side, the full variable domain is DSGVTQTPKHLITATGQRVTLRCSPRSGDLSVYWYQQSLDQGLQFLIQYYNGEERAKGNILERFSAQQFPDLHSELNLSSLELGDSALYFCASSVGGLATLDYEQYFGPGTRLTVT.